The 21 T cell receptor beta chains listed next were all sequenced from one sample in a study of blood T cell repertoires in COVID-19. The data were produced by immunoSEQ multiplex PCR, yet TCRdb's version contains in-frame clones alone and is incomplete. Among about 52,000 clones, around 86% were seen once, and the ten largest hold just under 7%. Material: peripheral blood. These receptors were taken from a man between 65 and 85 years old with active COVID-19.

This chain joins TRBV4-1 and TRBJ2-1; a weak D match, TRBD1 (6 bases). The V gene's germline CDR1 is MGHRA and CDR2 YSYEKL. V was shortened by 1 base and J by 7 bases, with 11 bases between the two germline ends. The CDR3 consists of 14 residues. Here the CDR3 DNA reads TGCGCCAGCAGCCAAGTTGGACAGTCGAATGAGCAGTTCTTC. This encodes CASSQVGQSNEQFF.

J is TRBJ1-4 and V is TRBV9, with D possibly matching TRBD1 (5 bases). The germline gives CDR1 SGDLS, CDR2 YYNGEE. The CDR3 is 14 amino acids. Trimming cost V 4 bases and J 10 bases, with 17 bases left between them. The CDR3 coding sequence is TGTGCCAGCAGCCCAGAAGGGGTCCCAGGAAAACTGTTTTTT. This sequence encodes CASSPEGVPGKLFF.

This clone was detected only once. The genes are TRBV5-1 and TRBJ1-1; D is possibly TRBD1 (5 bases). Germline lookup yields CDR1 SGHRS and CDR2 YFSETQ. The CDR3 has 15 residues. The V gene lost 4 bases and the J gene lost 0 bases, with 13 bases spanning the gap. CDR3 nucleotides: TGCGCCAGCAGCCCTTTGACAGATTTGAACACTGAAGCTTTCTTT. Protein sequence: CASSPLTDLNTEAFF.

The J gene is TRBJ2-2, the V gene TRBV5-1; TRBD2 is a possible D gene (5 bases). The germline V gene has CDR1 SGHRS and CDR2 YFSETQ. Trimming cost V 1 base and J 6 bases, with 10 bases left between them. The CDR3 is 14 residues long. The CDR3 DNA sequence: TGCGCCAGCAGCTTGAGGAGCGGCGCCGGGGAGCTGTTTTTT. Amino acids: CASSLRSGAGELFF.

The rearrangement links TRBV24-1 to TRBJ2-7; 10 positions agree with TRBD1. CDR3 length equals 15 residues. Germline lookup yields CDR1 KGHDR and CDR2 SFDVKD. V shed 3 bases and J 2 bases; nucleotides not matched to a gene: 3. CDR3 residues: CATSDRGQGTYEQYF. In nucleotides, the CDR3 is TGTGCCACCAGTGATCGGGGACAGGGGACCTACGAGCAGTACTTC.

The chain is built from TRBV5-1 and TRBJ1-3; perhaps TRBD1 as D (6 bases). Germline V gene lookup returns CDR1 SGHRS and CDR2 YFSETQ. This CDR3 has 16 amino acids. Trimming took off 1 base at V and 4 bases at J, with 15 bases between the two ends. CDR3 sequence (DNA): TGCGCCAGCAGCTTGACTGGGGGCGCGAGGGGAAACACCATATATTTT. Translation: CASSLTGGARGNTIYF.

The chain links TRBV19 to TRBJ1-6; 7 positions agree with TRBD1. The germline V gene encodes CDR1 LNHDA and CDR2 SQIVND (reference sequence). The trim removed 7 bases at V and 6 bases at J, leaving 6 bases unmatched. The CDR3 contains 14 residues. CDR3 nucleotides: TGTGCCAGTACCCAGGGGGTCGGTAATTCACCCCTCCACTTT. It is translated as CASTQGVGNSPLHF.

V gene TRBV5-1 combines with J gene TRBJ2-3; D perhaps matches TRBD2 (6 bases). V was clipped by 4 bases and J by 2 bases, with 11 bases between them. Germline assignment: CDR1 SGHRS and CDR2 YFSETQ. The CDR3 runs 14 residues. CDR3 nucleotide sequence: TGCGCCAGCAGCGCCGGGACTCCCACAGATACGCAGTATTTT. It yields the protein CASSAGTPTDTQYF.

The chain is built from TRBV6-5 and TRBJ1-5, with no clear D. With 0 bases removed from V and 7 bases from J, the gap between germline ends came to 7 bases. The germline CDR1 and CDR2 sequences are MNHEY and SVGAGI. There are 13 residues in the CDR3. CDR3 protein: CASSYSELQPQHF. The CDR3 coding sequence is TGTGCCAGCAGTTACTCGGAGTTGCAGCCCCAGCATTTT.

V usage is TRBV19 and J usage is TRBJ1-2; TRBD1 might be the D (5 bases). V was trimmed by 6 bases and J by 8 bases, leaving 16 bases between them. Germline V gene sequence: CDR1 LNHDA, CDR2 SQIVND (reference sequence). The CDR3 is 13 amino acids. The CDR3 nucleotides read TGTGCCAGTAGCAAGGGCGGGACGGAGGGCTACACCTTC. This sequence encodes CASSKGGTEGYTF.

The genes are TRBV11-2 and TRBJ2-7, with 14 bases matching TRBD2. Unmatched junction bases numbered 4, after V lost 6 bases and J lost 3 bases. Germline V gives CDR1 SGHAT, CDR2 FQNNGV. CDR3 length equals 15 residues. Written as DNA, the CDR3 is TGTGCCAGCAGTTACGGGACTAGCGGGGGCTACGAGCAGTACTTC. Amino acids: CASSYGTSGGYEQYF. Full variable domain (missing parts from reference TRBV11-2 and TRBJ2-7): EAGVAQSPRYKIIEKRQSVAFWCNPISGHATLYWYQQILGQGPKLLIQFQNNGVVDDSQLPKDRFSAERLKGVDSTLKIQPAKLEDSAVYLCASSYGTSGGYEQYFGPGTRLTVT.

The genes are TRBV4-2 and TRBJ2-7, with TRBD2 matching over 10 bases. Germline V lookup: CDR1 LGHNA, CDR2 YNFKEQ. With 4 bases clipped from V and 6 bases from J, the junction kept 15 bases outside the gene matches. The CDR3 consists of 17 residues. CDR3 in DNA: TGTGCCAGCAGCCTCAGAGGGGCTAGCGGGGGCCGGGGCGAGCAGTACTTC. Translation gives CASSLRGASGGRGEQYF.

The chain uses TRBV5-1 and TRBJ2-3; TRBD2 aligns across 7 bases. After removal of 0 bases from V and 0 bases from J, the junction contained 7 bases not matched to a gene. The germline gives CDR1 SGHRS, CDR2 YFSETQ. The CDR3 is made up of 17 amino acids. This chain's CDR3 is CASSLVGGGASTDTQYF. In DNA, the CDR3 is TGCGCCAGCAGCTTGGTGGGCGGGGGAGCTAGCACAGATACGCAGTATTTT.

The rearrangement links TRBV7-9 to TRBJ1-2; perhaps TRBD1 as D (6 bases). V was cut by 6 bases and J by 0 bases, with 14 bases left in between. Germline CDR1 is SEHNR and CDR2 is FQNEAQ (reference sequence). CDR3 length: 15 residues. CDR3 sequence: CASRSTRGPNYGYTF. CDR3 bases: TGTGCCAGCAGGTCCACGCGGGGGCCTAACTATGGCTACACCTTC.

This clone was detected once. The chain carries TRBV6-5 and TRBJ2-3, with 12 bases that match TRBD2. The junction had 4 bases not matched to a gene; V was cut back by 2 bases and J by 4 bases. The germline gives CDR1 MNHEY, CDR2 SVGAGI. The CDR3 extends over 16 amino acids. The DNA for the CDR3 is TGTGCCAGCAGTTACGGACTAGCGGGAATCGCAGATACGCAGTATTTT. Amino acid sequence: CASSYGLAGIADTQYF.

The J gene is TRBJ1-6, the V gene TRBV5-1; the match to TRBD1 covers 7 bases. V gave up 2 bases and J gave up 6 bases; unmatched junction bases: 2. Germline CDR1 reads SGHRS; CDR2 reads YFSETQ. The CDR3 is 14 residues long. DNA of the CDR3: TGCGCCAGCAGCTTAGGGACAGCTAATTCACCCCTCCACTTT. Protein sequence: CASSLGTANSPLHF.

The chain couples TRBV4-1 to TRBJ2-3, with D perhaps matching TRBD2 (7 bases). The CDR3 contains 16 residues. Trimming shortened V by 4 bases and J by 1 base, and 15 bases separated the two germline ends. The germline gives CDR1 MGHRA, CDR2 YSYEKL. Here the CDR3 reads CASSLRGGGRTDTQYF. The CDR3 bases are TGCGCCAGCAGCCTGAGGGGCGGGGGCCGCACAGATACGCAGTATTTT.

The CDR3 DNA reads TGTGCCACCTCGACAGGGGGCGCGTCCGACAATGAGCAGTTCTTC. This translates into CATSTGGASDNEQFF. The V gene is TRBV24-1, the J gene TRBJ2-1; 10 nucleotides agree with TRBD1. In germline, CDR1 is KGHDR, CDR2 SFDVKD. The J segment lost 5 bases and the V segment lost 9 bases, leaving 9 bases of the junction unmatched. This CDR3 contains 15 residues.

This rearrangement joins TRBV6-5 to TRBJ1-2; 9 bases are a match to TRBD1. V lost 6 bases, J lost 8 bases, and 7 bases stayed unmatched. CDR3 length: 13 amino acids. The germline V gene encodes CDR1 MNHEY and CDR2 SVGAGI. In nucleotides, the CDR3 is TGTGCCAGCAGGGTTACAGGGGGCGAGGGCTACACCTTC. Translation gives CASRVTGGEGYTF.

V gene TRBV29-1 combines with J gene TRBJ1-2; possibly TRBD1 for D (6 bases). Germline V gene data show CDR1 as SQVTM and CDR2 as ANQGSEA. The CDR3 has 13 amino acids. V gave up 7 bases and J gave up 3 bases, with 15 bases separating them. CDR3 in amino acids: CSARRGGDYGYTF. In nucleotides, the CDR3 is TGCAGCGCTAGAAGGGGGGGTGACTATGGCTACACCTTC.

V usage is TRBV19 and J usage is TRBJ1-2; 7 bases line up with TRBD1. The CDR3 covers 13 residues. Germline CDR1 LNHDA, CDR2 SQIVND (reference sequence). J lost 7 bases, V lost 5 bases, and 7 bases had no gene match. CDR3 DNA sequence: TGTGCCAGTAGTGCGGACAGGTATGGTGGCTACACCTTC. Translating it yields CASSADRYGGYTF.